This TCR beta chain is drawn from a study of shared clonotypes between healthy human individuals. For the study at large: The study used three CD4 naive, three CD4 memory, two CD8 naive and one CD8 memory plate per donor.

The study's findings and limits: Lower generation probabilities were found for non-shared clonotypes than for those shared by all four donors.

Assay: immunoSEQ multiplex PCR; the TCRdb copy retains only in-frame clones and omits some. The sample has approximately 500,000 clones; about 95% are singletons. The CDR3 loop spans 14 amino acids. Deletions cut 8 bases from V and 5 bases from J, with 18 bases between. The germline V gene has CDR1 MNHEY and CDR2 SMNVEV (reference sequence). Comments on this clone: Its cognate antigen is unknown.

The chain joins TRBV27 to TRBJ1-1; D is possibly TRBD1 (6 bases). The sample taken for sequencing was naive CD4+ T cells sorted from blood. The subset was: CD45RA+ positively selected. This receptor was taken from a woman younger than 45 in good health. The CDR3 DNA reads TGTGCCAGCGTCTCGTGGGGGGCGGAGACTGAAGCTTTCTTT. It specifies CASVSWGAETEAFF.